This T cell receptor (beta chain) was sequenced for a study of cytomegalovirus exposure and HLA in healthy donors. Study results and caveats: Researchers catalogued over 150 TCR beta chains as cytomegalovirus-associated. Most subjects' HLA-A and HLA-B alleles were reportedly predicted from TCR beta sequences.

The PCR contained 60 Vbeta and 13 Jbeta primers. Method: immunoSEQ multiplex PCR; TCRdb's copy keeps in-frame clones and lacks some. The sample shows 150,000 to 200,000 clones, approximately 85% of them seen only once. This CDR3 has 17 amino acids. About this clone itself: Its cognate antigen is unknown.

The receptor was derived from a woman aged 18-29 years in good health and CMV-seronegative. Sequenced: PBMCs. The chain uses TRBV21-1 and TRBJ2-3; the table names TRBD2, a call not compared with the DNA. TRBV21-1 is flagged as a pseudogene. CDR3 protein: CASSKEPIEVGTDTQYF. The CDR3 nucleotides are TGTGCCAGCAGCAAAGAGCCAATCGAAGTGGGCACAGATACGCAGTATTTT.